The sequence of this TCR beta chain was determined in a study of blood T cell repertoires in COVID-19. Study as a whole: T cells, B-cell-depleted T cells, or PBMCs supplied cDNA or gDNA.

Libraries were prepared by immunoSEQ multiplex PCR; TCRdb keeps only in-frame clonotypes and omits some of them. This table holds fewer than 85,000 clones, roughly 90% found once. Germline assignment: CDR1 LGHNA and CDR2 YSLEER. This CDR3 has 16 residues. The V segment lost 0 bases and the J segment 4 bases; nucleotides outside the gene matches: 4. Source material: peripheral blood. This chain joins TRBV4-3 and TRBJ2-2; 8 nucleotides align to TRBD2. The receptor's source is a man in his fifties or sixties with active COVID-19. CDR3 nucleotide sequence: TGCGCCAGCAGCCAAGATACGGGGGGGCGCACCGGGGAGCTGTTTTTT. It is translated as CASSQDTGGRTGELFF.